These 25 T cell receptor beta chains share one sample of origin, sequenced in a study of T cell repertoires in cytomegalovirus infection. TCRdb recomputed calls from the reads with MiXCR, one row per CDR3 protein. Among about 490,000 distinct CDR3 sequences listed, 16% were seen once. The sequenced material came from CD8+ T cells from PBMCs. Receptors originate from a human donor in good health (CMV status not recorded). Some clones in this sample may be carry-over from other donors' samples.

The table lists this clonotype with a few counts. The rearrangement uses TRBV28 and TRBJ2-7; no clear D. This CDR3 spans 16 amino acids. Germline CDR1 and CDR2: MDHEN and SYDVKM. With 3 bases removed from V and 0 bases from J, the gap between germline ends came to 15 bases. The CDR3 DNA reads TGTGCCAGCAGTTTTGTGGGTACGGCTAGCTCCTACGAGCAGTACTTC. Protein product: CASSFVGTASSYEQYF.

This clonotype was counted many times. Here the CDR3 DNA reads TGTGCCAGCAGTTTAGAGGGGACAGCCCTCCGGTCCACTGAAGCTTTCTTT. Amino acids: CASSLEGTALRSTEAFF. J is TRBJ1-1 and V is TRBV12-3 or TRBV12-4, with 7 bases identical to TRBD1. J gave up 4 bases and V 1 base, and 12 bases lay outside the gene matches. The CDR3 extends over 17 amino acids.

This clonotype has just a few counts. Germline is not matched at one junction end, which may reflect a read error. This chain uses TRBV9 with TRBJ2-3; no definite D call. CDR3 size: 13 residues. In germline, CDR1 is SGDLS, CDR2 YYNGEE. The CDR3 sequence: CASSPTGSSGGRF. The CDR3 nucleotides are TGTGCCAGCAGCCCCACCGGGTCGTCGGGCGGTCGATTT.

This clonotype was counted many times. The gene calls are TRBV7-9 and TRBJ2-5; D uncertain. This CDR3 has 13 amino acids. Trimming removed 5 bases from V and 2 bases from J, with 9 bases in between. Looked up from germline, CDR1 is SEHNR and CDR2 is FQNEAQ (reference sequence). The CDR3 loop is CASSPGVQETQYF. CDR3 DNA: TGTGCCAGCAGCCCAGGAGTGCAAGAGACCCAGTACTTC.

In its sample, this clonotype was seen a few times. CDR3 protein: CASSQEEAGGPYEQYF. As DNA, the CDR3 is TGTGCCAGCAGCCAAGAGGAGGCGGGAGGGCCTTACGAGCAGTACTTC. The genes are TRBV3-1 and TRBJ2-7, with 9 bases matching TRBD2. This CDR3 comprises 16 residues. Trimming at V came to 0 bases and at J to 4 bases, leaving 7 bases not matched to a gene. Per the germline V gene, CDR1 is LGHDT and CDR2 is YNNKEL (reference sequence).

This clonotype occurred a few times. The gene calls are TRBV24-1 and TRBJ2-2, with TRBD1 matching over 8 bases. Germline-derived CDR1 and CDR2 are KGHDR and SFDVKD. After removal of 3 bases from V and 4 bases from J, the junction contained 9 bases not matched to a gene. This CDR3 spans 17 amino acids. The CDR3 coding sequence is TGTGCCACCAGTGATCCCACGGGACAGGCACCCACCGGGGAGCTGTTTTTT. It codes for CATSDPTGQAPTGELFF.

This clonotype has at least ten counts. The genes are TRBV12-3 or TRBV12-4 and TRBJ1-2; D is unclear. The CDR3 is 13 residues long. V lost 4 bases and J lost 4, with 10 bases in between. The CDR3 region is CASSSEGPYGYTF. CDR3 bases: TGTGCCAGCAGTTCGGAAGGGCCCTATGGCTACACCTTC.

The chain is built from TRBV30 and TRBJ1-5, with D perhaps TRBD1 (6 bases). The CDR3 runs 14 residues. V was shortened by 2 bases and J by 6 bases, with 14 bases between the two germline ends. Per germline, CDR1 GTSNPN and CDR2 SVGIG (reference sequence). In nucleotides, the CDR3 is TGTGCCTGGAGTTCTGGGGGCGTCGGTCAGCCCCAGCATTTT. Its translation: CAWSSGGVGQPQHF.

A note on this clonotype: This may come from a read error, since a much larger clone is one base off. The chain carries TRBV7-6 and TRBJ2-7, with TRBD2 as a possible D gene (6 bases). This CDR3 is 13 amino acids long. CDR1 is SGHVS, CDR2 FNYEAQ, per germline. Written as DNA, the CDR3 is TGTGCCAGCAGCCCCGCCGGGAGATACGATCAGTACTTC. It yields the protein CASSPAGRYDQYF. Using reference TRBV7-6 and TRBJ2-7 for the parts outside the CDR3, the full variable domain is GAGVSQSPRYKVTKRGQDVALRCDPISGHVSLYWYRQALGQGPEFLTYFNYEAQQDKSGLPNDRFSAERPEGSISTLTIQRTEQRDSAMYRCASSPAGRYDQYFGPGTRLTVT.

This clonotype showed up many times. The V and J genes are TRBV12-5 and TRBJ2-5; perhaps TRBD1 as D (7 bases). There are 16 residues in the CDR3. Germline assignment: CDR1 LGHNT and CDR2 FRNRAP. Trimming removed 5 bases at V and 5 bases at J, with 21 bases between. The CDR3 loop reads CASGHRQGARGETQYF. Here the CDR3 DNA reads TGTGCTAGTGGTCACCGACAGGGCGCCCGGGGGGAGACCCAGTACTTC.

In this sample, this clonotype turned up a few times. The V call is TRBV11-2, the J call TRBJ2-7; weak D call: TRBD1 (5 bases). The germline gives CDR1 SGHAT, CDR2 FQNNGV. Between the trimmed V and J ends, which lost 0 bases and 4 bases, there was a span of 16 bases. The CDR3 totals 16 residues. The CDR3 DNA sequence: TGTGCCAGCAGCTTAGATCCCCGGCAGCAGGGTTACGAGCAGTACTTC. Amino acids: CASSLDPRQQGYEQYF.

This clonotype was counted a few times. V usage is TRBV28 and J usage is TRBJ2-5, with 10 bases matching TRBD2. Germline assignment: CDR1 MDHEN and CDR2 SYDVKM. With 6 bases clipped from V and 1 base from J, the junction kept 8 bases outside the gene matches. The CDR3 contains 16 residues. The CDR3 spells CASRIRASGSQETQYF. For the CDR3, the DNA is TGTGCCAGCAGAATAAGGGCTAGCGGGAGCCAAGAGACCCAGTACTTC.

A note on this clonotype: This may arise from a read error, as a much more abundant clone is one base away. The CDR3: CASTRRELGGNLFF. As DNA, the CDR3 is TGTGCCAGCACACGGAGAGAACTGGGGGGAAACCTGTTTTTT. J is TRBJ1-4 and V is TRBV6-5, with D possibly TRBD1 on 5 matching bases. CDR3 length equals 14 residues. Germline V gene lookup returns CDR1 MNHEY and CDR2 SVGAGI. V dropped 7 bases and J dropped 14 bases, with 23 bases sitting between them.

In regard to this clonotype: A much larger clone lies one base from this, so it may be a read error. The chain joins TRBV7-6 to TRBJ2-7, with 10 bases lining up with TRBD1. The CDR3 sequence is 17 residues long. CDR1 is SGHVS, CDR2 FNYEAQ, per germline. Trimming cost V 5 bases and J 4 bases; bases outside gene matches: 14. The DNA of the CDR3 is TGTGCCAGCAGCAGACGGGGAGAGACAGGGGGCGCATACGAGCAGTACTTC. Its translation is CASSRRGETGGAYEQYF.

The sample holds a few counts of this clonotype. This chain links TRBV9 with TRBJ2-7; D might be TRBD2 (6 bases). The CDR3 sequence is 16 residues long. The V end lost 4 bases, the J end lost 0 bases, and 17 bases lay between the germline ends. The germline CDR1 and CDR2 sequences are SGDLS and YYNGEE. CDR3 sequence (DNA): TGTGCCAGCAGCTCGTTCTCGGGACTTGGCTCCTACGAGCAGTACTTC. Translating gives CASSSFSGLGSYEQYF.

This clonotype has at least ten counts. V usage is TRBV18 and J usage is TRBJ2-3, with D hard to call. In germline, CDR1 is KGHSH, CDR2 LQKENI. With 0 bases removed from V and 4 bases from J, the gap between germline ends came to 14 bases. The CDR3 length is 16 residues. CDR3 protein: CASSPPFRPEADTQYF. The CDR3 DNA is TGTGCCAGCTCACCACCATTCAGGCCTGAGGCAGATACGCAGTATTTT.

There are a few counts of this clonotype. The junction departs from germline at one end; a sequencing error may be responsible. The J gene is TRBJ2-1, the V gene TRBV20-1, with 10 nucleotides matching TRBD2. CDR3 length: 16 amino acids. Germline V gives CDR1 DFQATT, CDR2 SNEGSKA (reference sequence). The DNA of the CDR3 is TGCAGTGCTAGAGTTCTAGCGGGGGCCTCCTACAGTGAGCAGTTCTTC. Its protein is CSARVLAGASYSEQFF.

This clonotype occurred a few times. The V gene is TRBV29-1, the J gene TRBJ2-1; either TRBD1 or TRBD2 may supply D (6 bases each). The germline CDR1 and CDR2 sequences are SQVTM and ANQGSEA. Trimming stripped 1 base from V and 7 bases from J, with 26 bases between. The CDR3 covers 18 residues. The CDR3 sequence: CSVEVPYRGDHRWNEQFF. The CDR3 DNA reads TGCAGCGTTGAAGTCCCTTATAGGGGGGATCATCGATGGAATGAGCAGTTCTTC.

This clonotype was recorded at least ten times. This rearrangement joins TRBV7-9 to TRBJ2-7, with TRBD1 matching over 7 bases. Germline loops: CDR1 SEHNR, CDR2 FQNEAQ (reference sequence). V was pared by 6 bases and J by 0 bases, with 8 bases of the junction left unmatched. This CDR3 has 15 residues. CDR3: CASSRPGQSSYEQYF. The CDR3 DNA reads TGTGCCAGCAGTCGTCCGGGACAGAGCTCCTACGAGCAGTACTTC.

In this sample, this clonotype turned up a few times. The V call is TRBV27, the J call TRBJ2-7; TRBD2 agrees at 7 bases. V lost 2 bases to trimming and J lost 0 bases; unmatched junction nucleotides: 4. Looked up from germline, CDR1 is MNHEY and CDR2 is SMNVEV (reference sequence). CDR3 length: 15 amino acids. The CDR3 DNA is TGTGCCAGCAGTTTAGGCGGGAGCCACTCCTACGAGCAGTACTTC. The encoded protein is CASSLGGSHSYEQYF.

A few counts support this clonotype. The junction differs from germline at one of its ends, possibly a read error. J is TRBJ2-5 and V is TRBV10-3; D unclear. Germline CDR1 is ENHRY and CDR2 is SYGVKD. This CDR3 region has 10 residues. CDR3 region: CAIGQGTQYF. In DNA form, the CDR3 reads TGTGCCATAGGGCAAGGGACCCAGTACTTC.

About this clonotype: This may stem from a read error, because a much larger clone lies one nucleotide away. V and J are TRBV7-6 and TRBJ2-1; no clear D. The germline CDR1 and CDR2 sequences are SGHVS and FNYEAQ. The CDR3 contains 13 residues. With 5 bases removed from V and 12 bases from J, the gap between germline ends came to 17 bases. Written as DNA, the CDR3 is TGTGCCAGCAGCCGAGATACTTTCCCTGTGCAGTTCTTC. It codes for CASSRDTFPVQFF.

This clonotype has ten or more counts. J is TRBJ2-2 and V is TRBV27, with 8 bases aligning to TRBD1. This CDR3 is built from 16 residues. Trimming at V came to 6 bases and at J to 5 bases, leaving 11 bases not matched to a gene. CDR1 is MNHEY and CDR2 is SMNVEV in the germline V gene (reference sequence). CDR3 loop: CASSTGQGRRTGELFF. Written as DNA, the CDR3 is TGTGCCAGCAGCACAGGACAGGGTAGACGTACCGGGGAGCTGTTTTTT.

This clonotype was detected a few times. V is TRBV4-1 and J is TRBJ2-4, with a tentative D call TRBD2 (5 bases). There are 13 residues in the CDR3. The V end lost 5 bases, the J end lost 5 bases, and 10 bases lay between the germline ends. CDR1 is MGHRA and CDR2 is YSYEKL in the germline V gene. DNA for the CDR3: TGCGCCAGCAGCGGAGGCTGGGAAAACATTCAGTACTTC. Translating it yields CASSGGWENIQYF.

This clonotype has just a few counts. Compared with germline, one end of the junction differs, possibly owing to a read error. The J gene is TRBJ2-3, the V gene TRBV13; D not resolved. Per the germline V gene, CDR1 is PRHDT and CDR2 is FYEKMQ (reference sequence). This CDR3 is 16 amino acids long. CDR3 DNA sequence: TGTGCCAGCAGCCTAGGGAAACAACGGTACACAGATACGCAGTATTTT. It codes for CASSLGKQRYTDTQYF.